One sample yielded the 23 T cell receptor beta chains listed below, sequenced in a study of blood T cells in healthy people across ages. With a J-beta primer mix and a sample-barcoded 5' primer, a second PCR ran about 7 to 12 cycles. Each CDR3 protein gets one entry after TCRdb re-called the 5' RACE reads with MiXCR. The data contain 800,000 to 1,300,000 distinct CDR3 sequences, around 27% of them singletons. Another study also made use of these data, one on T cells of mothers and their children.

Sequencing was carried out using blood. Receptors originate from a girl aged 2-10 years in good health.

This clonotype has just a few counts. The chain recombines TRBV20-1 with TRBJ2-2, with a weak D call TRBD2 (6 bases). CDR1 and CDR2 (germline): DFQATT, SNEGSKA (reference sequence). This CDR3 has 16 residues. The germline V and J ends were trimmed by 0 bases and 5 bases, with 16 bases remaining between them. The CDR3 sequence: CSARDRSAGLTGELFF. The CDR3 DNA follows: TGCAGTGCTAGAGATCGGTCAGCGGGCCTGACCGGGGAGCTGTTTTTT.

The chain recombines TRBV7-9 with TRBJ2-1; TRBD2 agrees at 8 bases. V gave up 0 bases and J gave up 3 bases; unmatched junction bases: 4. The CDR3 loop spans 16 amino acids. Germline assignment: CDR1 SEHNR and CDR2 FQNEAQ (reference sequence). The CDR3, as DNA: TGTGCCAGCAGCTTAGCCTTAGCGGGGCTCTACAATGAGCAGTTCTTC. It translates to CASSLALAGLYNEQFF.

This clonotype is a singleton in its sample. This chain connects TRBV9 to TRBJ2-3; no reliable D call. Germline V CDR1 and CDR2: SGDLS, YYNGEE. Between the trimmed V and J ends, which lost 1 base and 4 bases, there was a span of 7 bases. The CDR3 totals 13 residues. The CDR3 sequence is CASSVSSADTQYF. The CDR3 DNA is TGTGCCAGCAGCGTATCAAGCGCAGATACGCAGTATTTT.

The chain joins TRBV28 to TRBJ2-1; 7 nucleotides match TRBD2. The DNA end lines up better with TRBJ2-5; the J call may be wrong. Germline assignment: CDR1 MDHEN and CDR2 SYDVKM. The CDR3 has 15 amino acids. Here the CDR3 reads CASSLGRESRETQYF. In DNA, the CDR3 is TGTGCCAGCAGTTTGGGGCGGGAGTCCCGAGAGACCCAGTACTTC.

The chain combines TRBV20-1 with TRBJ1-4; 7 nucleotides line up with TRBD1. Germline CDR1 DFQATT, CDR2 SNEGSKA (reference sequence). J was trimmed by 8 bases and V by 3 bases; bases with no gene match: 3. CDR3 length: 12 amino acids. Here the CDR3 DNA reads TGCAGTGCTAGGTGGGACAGAGAAAAACTGTTTTTT. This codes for CSARWDREKLFF.

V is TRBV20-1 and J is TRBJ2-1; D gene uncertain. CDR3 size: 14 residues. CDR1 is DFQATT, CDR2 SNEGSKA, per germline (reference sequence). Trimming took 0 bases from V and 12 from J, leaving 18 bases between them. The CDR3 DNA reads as TGCAGTGCTAGAGATCCGTATAAGGTAGGGCGGCAGTTCTTC. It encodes CSARDPYKVGRQFF.

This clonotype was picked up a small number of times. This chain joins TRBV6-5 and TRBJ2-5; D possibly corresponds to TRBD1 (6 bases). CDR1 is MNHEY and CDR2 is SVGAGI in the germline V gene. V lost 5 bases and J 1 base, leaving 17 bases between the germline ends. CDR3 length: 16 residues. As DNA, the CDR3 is TGTGCCAGCAGTAATACTCCGACAGGTTTCCAAGAGACCCAGTACTTC. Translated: CASSNTPTGFQETQYF.

The CDR3 here is CSVEGGLAGGSNEQFF. The CDR3, as DNA: TGCAGCGTTGAAGGAGGACTAGCGGGCGGGTCCAATGAGCAGTTCTTC. The chain couples TRBV29-1 to TRBJ2-7; 11 bases match TRBD2. The assigned J gene may be wrong: the sequence end matches TRBJ2-1 better. This CDR3 is 16 amino acids long. The germline V gene has CDR1 SQVTM and CDR2 ANQGSEA.

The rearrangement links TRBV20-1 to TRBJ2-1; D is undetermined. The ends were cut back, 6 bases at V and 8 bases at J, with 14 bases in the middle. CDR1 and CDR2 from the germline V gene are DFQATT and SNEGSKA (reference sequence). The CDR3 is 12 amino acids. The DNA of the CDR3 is TGCAGTGCGAATGGAGACTGGGATGAGCAGTTCTTC. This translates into CSANGDWDEQFF.

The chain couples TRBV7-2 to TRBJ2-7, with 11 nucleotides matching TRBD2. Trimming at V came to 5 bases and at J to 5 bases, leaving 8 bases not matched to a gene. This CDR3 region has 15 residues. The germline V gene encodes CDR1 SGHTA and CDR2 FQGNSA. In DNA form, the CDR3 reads TGTGCCAGCAGCCCCACTAGCGGGAGCACGGACGAGCAGTACTTC. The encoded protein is CASSPTSGSTDEQYF.

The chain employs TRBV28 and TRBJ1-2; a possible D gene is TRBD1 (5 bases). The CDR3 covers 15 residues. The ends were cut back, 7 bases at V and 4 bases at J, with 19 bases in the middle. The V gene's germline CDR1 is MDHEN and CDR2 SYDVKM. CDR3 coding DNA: TGTGCCAGCACAACTCCGATAGGGGCCTTCTATGGCTACACCTTC. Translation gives CASTTPIGAFYGYTF.

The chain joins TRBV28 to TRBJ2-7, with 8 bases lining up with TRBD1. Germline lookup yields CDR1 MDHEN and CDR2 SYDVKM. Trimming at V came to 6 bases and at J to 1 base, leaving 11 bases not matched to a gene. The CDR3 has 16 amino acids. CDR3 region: CASRSQGAVGSYEQYF. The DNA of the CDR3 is TGTGCCAGCAGATCTCAGGGGGCCGTTGGGTCCTACGAGCAGTACTTC.

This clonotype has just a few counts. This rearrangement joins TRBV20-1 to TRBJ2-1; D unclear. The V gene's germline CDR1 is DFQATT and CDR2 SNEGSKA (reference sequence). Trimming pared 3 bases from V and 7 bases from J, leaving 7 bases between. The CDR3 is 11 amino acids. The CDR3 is CSARVGNEQFF. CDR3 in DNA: TGCAGTGCTAGGGTCGGGAATGAGCAGTTCTTC.

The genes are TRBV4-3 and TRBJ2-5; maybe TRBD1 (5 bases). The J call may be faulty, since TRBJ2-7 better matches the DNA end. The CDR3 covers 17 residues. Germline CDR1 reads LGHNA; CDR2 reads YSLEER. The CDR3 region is CASSQVLRADISYEQYF. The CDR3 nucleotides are TGCGCCAGCAGCCAAGTTCTAAGGGCGGACATCTCCTACGAGCAGTACTTC.

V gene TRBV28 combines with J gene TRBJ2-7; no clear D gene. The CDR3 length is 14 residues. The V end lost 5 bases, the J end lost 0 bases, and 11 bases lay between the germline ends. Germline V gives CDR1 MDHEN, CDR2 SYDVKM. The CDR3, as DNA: TGTGCCAGCAGTACAGAGAGAATCTCCTACGAGCAGTACTTC. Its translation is CASSTERISYEQYF. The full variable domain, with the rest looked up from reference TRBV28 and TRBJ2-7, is DVKVTQSSRYLVKRTGEKVFLECVQDMDHENMFWYRQDPGLGLRLIYFSYDVKMKEKGDIPEGYSVSREKKERFSLILESASTNQTSMYLCASSTERISYEQYFGPGTRLTVT.

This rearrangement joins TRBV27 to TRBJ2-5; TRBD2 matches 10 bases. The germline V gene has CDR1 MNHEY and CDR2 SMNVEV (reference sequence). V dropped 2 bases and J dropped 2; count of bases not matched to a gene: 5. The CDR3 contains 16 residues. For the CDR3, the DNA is TGTGCCAGCAGTTTAACCCAACTAGCGGGGCAAGAGACCCAGTACTTC. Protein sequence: CASSLTQLAGQETQYF.

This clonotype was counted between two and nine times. CDR3 bases: TGTGCCAGCAATATGCCAGATGGTGAAAAACTGTTTTTT. This encodes CASNMPDGEKLFF. V usage is TRBV28 and J usage is TRBJ1-4; D not resolved. V shed 7 bases and J shed 7 bases, with 13 bases lying between them. The CDR3 has 13 amino acids. Germline V gives CDR1 MDHEN, CDR2 SYDVKM.

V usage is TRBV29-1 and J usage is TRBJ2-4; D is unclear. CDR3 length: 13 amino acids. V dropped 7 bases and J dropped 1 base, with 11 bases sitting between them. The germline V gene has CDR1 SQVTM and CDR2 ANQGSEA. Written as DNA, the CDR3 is TGCAGCGCCACCCTTATGGCCAAAAACATTCAGTACTTC. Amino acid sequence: CSATLMAKNIQYF. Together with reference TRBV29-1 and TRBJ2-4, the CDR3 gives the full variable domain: SAVISQKPSRDICQRGTSLTIQCQVDSQVTMMFWYRQQPGQSLTLIATANQGSEATYESGFVIDKFPISRPNLTFSTLTVSNMSPEDSSIYLCSATLMAKNIQYFGAGTRLSVL.

CDR3: CASSSSATLRTDTQYF. As DNA, the CDR3 is TGTGCCAGCTCCTCCTCAGCGACCTTGAGGACAGATACGCAGTATTTT. The chain links TRBV11-2 to TRBJ2-3; D is ambiguous. CDR3 length equals 16 residues. Germline V gene lookup returns CDR1 SGHAT and CDR2 FQNNGV. V was clipped by 8 bases and J by 3 bases, with 21 bases between them.

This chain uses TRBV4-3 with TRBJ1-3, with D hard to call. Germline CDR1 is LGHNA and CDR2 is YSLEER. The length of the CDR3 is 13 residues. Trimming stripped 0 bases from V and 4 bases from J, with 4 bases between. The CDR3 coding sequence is TGCGCCAGCAGCCAAGAGCTAGGAAACACCATATATTTT. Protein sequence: CASSQELGNTIYF.

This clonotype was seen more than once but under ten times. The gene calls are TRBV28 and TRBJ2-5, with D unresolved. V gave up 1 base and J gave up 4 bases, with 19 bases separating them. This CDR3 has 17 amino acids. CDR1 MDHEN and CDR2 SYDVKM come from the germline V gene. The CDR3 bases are TGTGCCAGCAGTTTATTTACCGGACCAATTCTGGGAGAGACCCAGTACTTC. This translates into CASSLFTGPILGETQYF.

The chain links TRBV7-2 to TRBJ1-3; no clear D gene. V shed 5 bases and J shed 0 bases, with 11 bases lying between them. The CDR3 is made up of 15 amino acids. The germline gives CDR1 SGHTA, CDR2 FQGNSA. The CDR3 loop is CASSPDGRSGNTIYF. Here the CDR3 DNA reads TGTGCCAGCAGCCCGGACGGGCGCTCTGGAAACACCATATATTTT.

CDR3 bases: TGCAGCGTTGTCGGGGGGCGGTATGGCTACACCTTC. It encodes CSVVGGRYGYTF. This rearrangement joins TRBV29-1 to TRBJ1-2; D may be TRBD1 (6 bases). The V and J ends lost 4 bases and 5 bases respectively, with 11 bases between them. Germline CDR1 and CDR2: SQVTM and ANQGSEA. The CDR3 is made up of 12 amino acids.